The T cell receptor beta chain described here comes from a study of blood T cell repertoires in COVID-19. Whole-study context: COVID-19 samples, acute and convalescent, were from the United States, Italy and Spain.

In the source study's methods: The assay estimated nucleated cells by amplifying reference gene primers. Assay used: immunoSEQ multiplex PCR; TCRdb lists only in-frame clones, some missing. The V and J calls and clone size come from that table; D and trimming were worked out from the DNA. The data show around 270,000 clones, around 89% seen once. Sequencing was done on a sample of peripheral blood. This receptor was identified in a man aged 35 to 55 with acute or convalescent COVID-19.

DNA for the CDR3: TGTGCCATCAGCCGGGAGCCCGGCGGAGATACGCAGTATTTT. This gives the protein CAISREPGGDTQYF. This sequence joins TRBV10-3 and TRBJ2-3; a possible D gene is TRBD2 (6 bases). Germline values: CDR1 ENHRY, CDR2 SYGVKD. The length of the CDR3 is 14 residues. The ends were cut back, 6 bases at V and 5 bases at J, with 15 bases in the middle.